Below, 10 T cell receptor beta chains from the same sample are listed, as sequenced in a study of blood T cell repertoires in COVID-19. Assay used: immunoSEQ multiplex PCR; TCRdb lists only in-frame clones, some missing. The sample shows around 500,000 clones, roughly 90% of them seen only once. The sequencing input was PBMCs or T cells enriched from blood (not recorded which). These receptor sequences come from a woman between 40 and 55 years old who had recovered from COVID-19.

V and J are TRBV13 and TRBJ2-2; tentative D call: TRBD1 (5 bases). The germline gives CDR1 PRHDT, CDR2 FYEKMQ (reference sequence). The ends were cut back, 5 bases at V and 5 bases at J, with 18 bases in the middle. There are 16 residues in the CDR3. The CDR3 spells CASSRGARGRTGELFF. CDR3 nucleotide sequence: TGTGCCAGCAGCCGTGGGGCTAGGGGTCGGACCGGGGAGCTGTTTTTT.

CDR3 residues: CASSPSGYSGNTIYF. Written as DNA, the CDR3 is TGTGCCAGCAGCCCCTCAGGCTACTCTGGAAACACCATATATTTT. V and J are TRBV7-2 and TRBJ1-3; D gene uncertain. Trimming stripped 5 bases from V and 0 bases from J, with 11 bases between. The germline CDR1 and CDR2 sequences are SGHTA and FQGNSA. The CDR3 loop spans 15 amino acids.

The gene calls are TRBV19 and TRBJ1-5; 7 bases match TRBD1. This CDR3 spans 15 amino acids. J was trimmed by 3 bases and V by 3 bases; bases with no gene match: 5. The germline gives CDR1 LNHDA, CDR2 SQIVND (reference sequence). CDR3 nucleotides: TGTGCCAGTAGTATTAGGGACAGTGTCAATCAGCCCCAGCATTTT. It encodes CASSIRDSVNQPQHF.

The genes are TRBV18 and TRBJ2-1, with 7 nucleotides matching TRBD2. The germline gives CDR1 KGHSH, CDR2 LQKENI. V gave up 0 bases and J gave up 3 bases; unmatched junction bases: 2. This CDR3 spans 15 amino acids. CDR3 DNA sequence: TGTGCCAGCTCACCACCGCCTAGCGGCTACAATGAGCAGTTCTTC. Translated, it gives CASSPPPSGYNEQFF. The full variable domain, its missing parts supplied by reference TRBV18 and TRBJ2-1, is NAGVMQNPRHLVRRRGQEARLRCSPMKGHSHVYWYRQLPEEGLKFMVYLQKENIIDESGMPKERFSAEFPKEGPSILRIQQVVRGDSAAYFCASSPPPSGYNEQFFGPGTRLTVL.

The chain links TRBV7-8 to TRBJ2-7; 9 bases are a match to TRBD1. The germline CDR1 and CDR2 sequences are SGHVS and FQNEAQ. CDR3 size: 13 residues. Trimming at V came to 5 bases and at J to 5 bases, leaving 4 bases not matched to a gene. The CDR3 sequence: CASSEGQGHEQYF. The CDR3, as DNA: TGTGCCAGCAGCGAGGGACAGGGTCACGAGCAGTACTTC.

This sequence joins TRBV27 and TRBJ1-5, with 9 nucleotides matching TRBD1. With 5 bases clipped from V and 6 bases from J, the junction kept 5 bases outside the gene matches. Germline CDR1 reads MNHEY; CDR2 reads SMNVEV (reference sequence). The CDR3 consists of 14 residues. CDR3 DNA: TGTGCCAGCAGTGAACAGGGGGCCGGTCAGCCCCAGCATTTT. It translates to CASSEQGAGQPQHF.

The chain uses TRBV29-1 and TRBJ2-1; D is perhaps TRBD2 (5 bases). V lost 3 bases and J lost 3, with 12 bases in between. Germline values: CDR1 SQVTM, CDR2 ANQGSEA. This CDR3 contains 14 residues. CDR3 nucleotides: TGCAGCGTTGACGGACGGGGATTCTACAATGAGCAGTTCTTC. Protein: CSVDGRGFYNEQFF.

CDR3 sequence reads: CASSPRPGGRAGEQYF. As DNA, the CDR3 is TGTGCCAGCAGCCCCCGGCCTGGTGGGAGGGCCGGTGAGCAGTACTTC. The gene calls are TRBV4-2 and TRBJ2-7; 7 nucleotides match TRBD2. After removal of 4 bases from V and 7 bases from J, the junction contained 16 bases not matched to a gene. Looked up from germline, CDR1 is LGHNA and CDR2 is YNFKEQ. This CDR3 contains 16 residues.

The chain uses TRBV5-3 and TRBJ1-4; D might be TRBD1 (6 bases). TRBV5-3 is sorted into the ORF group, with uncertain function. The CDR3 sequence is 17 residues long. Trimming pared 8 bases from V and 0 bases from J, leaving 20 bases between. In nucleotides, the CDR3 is TGTGCCAGTGACCCGAGGACAGATATTGCAACTAATGAAAAACTGTTTTTT. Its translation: CASDPRTDIATNEKLFF.

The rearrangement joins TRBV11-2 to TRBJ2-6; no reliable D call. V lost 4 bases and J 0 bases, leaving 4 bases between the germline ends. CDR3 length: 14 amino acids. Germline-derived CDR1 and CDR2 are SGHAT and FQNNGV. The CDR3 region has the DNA TGTGCCAGCAGCTACATCTCTGGGGCCAACGTCCTGACTTTC. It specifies CASSYISGANVLTF.